This T cell receptor (beta chain) came from a study of CDR3 diversity in severe acne (dated by TCRdb to between 2018 and 2021). Including cysteine and phenylalanine, the CDR3 has 17 amino acids. Solely the CDR3 DNA is kept, with 51 bases framed from the first base. V and J lose 6 bases and 0 bases, and a span of 21 bases separates them. Note on this clonotype: Which antigen it targets is not known. Base qualities were left out, and no much larger clone turns up one base away.

Libraries were built with PCR. Sequencing was carried out with an Illumina HiSeq 2000. TCRdb itself trimmed the public reads at Q25 with fastp, ran MiXCR and retained productive beta chains. Entries that share a CDR3 protein sequence are merged under the most common genes and DNA. In this sample the table shows roughly 79,000 distinct CDR3 sequences, approximately 49% of which occur a single time. The top ten clones comprise 11% of the sample. The TCR comes from a male donor with severe acne vulgaris. Sequencing input: blood. The sequence is built from TRBV12-3 or TRBV12-4 and TRBJ2-7, with TRBD1 perhaps the D gene, on 6 matching bases. CDR3 region: CASSHASRGGISYEQYF. The nucleotide sequence reads TGTGCCAGCAGCCACGCCAGCAGGGGTGGAATCTCCTACGAGCAGTACTTC.